This T cell receptor (beta chain) was documented in a study of T cells in Graves' hyperthyroidism and ophthalmopathy. Any patient presenting with uncontrolled infection, other autoimmune disease, pregnancy or lactation was left out. Findings of the study overall: Ophthalmopathy, as predicted by the model, came a median about six months after the prediction. Peripheral blood also featured most of the thyroid clonotypes expanded above 0.001.

This clonotype was seen at least ten times. No antigen is known for it. RNA transcripts were the template for amplifying TCR beta CDR3 regions. HTBI primers were the set used in a first-round RT-PCR of the TCR CDR3. TCRdb re-called the multiplex PCR reads with MiXCR, one entry per CDR3 protein. The sample lists about 520,000 distinct CDR3 sequences; roughly a quarter were seen once. The ends were cut back, 1 base at V and 1 base at J, with 3 bases in the middle. CDR1 KGHDR and CDR2 SFDVKD come from the germline V gene. This CDR3 has 13 residues. The sample consisted of blood. This sequence joins TRBV24-1 and TRBJ1-1; D gene unclear. This TCR was recovered from a woman aged 25 to 39 with Graves' ophthalmopathy. In DNA form, the CDR3 reads TGTGCCACCAGTGATTTAGGGAACACTGAAGCTTTCTTT. It translates to CATSDLGNTEAFF.